The 17 T cell receptor beta chains below all came from one sample that was sequenced in a study of blood T cell repertoires in COVID-19. TCRdb's copy holds only in-frame clones and misses some; the assay was immunoSEQ multiplex PCR. The table lists approximately 350,000 clones, roughly 84% of them singletons. The material sequenced was PBMCs or T cells enriched from blood (not recorded which). These receptors were obtained from a woman between 25 and 40 years old who had recovered from COVID-19.

The chain uses TRBV6-5 and TRBJ1-1, with 11 bases lining up with TRBD1. V trimming: 6 bases; J trimming: 4 bases; junction bases outside the gene matches: 7. The CDR3 contains 15 residues. CDR1 is MNHEY and CDR2 is SVGAGI in the germline V gene. This CDR3 reads CASSRTGGYSTEAFF. CDR3 nucleotide sequence: TGTGCCAGCAGCCGGACAGGGGGCTATAGCACTGAAGCTTTCTTT.

The chain has TRBV18 and TRBJ1-2; D gene ambiguous. This CDR3 spans 16 amino acids. Germline CDR1 reads KGHSH; CDR2 reads LQKENI. Trimming left V 3 bases short and J 6 bases short, with 20 bases between. DNA of the CDR3: TGTGCCAGCTCACCCCCATGGAGCCCAGCTACAAATGGCTACACCTTC. Protein sequence: CASSPPWSPATNGYTF.

The V call is TRBV16, the J call TRBJ1-5; D not resolved. The germline gives CDR1 KGHSY, CDR2 FQNENV. The CDR3 runs to 14 residues. V lost 1 base, J lost 7 bases, and 11 bases lay in between. The CDR3 spells CASSQLRAGQPQHF. The CDR3 DNA reads as TGTGCCAGCAGCCAATTGAGGGCAGGACAGCCCCAGCATTTT.

This chain uses TRBV5-4 with TRBJ1-4; TRBD1 aligns across 7 bases. The J segment lost 0 bases and the V segment lost 1 base, leaving 12 bases of the junction unmatched. The CDR3 sequence is 19 residues long. CDR1 is SGHNT and CDR2 is YYREEE in the germline V gene (reference sequence). The CDR3 DNA sequence: TGTGCCAGCAGCTTGTGGGGCGGGACAGAGAGTCCAACTAATGAAAAACTGTTTTTT. Translation gives CASSLWGGTESPTNEKLFF. The whole variable domain, remainder taken from reference TRBV5-4 and TRBJ1-4, is ETGVTQSPTHLIKTRGQQVTLRCSSQSGHNTVSWYQQALGQGPQFIFQYYREEENGRGNFPPRFSGLQFPNYSSELNVNALELDDSALYLCASSLWGGTESPTNEKLFFGSGTQLSVL.

This chain links TRBV28 with TRBJ1-1; D is unresolved. With 1 base removed from V and 2 bases from J, the gap between germline ends came to 5 bases. Germline assignment: CDR1 MDHEN and CDR2 SYDVKM. CDR3 size: 13 residues. CDR3 protein: CASSLSPNTEAFF. As DNA, the CDR3 is TGTGCCAGCAGTTTATCCCCAAACACTGAAGCTTTCTTT.

V and J are TRBV24-1 and TRBJ1-2; 10 bases align to TRBD1. CDR1 is KGHDR and CDR2 is SFDVKD in the germline V gene. The CDR3 has 14 amino acids. V trimming: 4 bases; J trimming: 8 bases; junction bases outside the gene matches: 6. CDR3 residues: CATSDGDRGRGYTF. The DNA for the CDR3 is TGTGCCACCAGTGACGGGGACAGGGGACGGGGCTACACCTTC.

Regarding this clone: Within the sample, other DNA sequences also encode this same CDR3. The gene calls are TRBV18 and TRBJ2-7, with 11 bases fitting TRBD2. Trimming removed 3 bases from V and 2 bases from J; junction bases left unmatched: 0. The CDR3 is 14 amino acids. Per the germline V gene, CDR1 is KGHSH and CDR2 is LQKENI. The CDR3: CASSPSGRAYEQYF. CDR3 nucleotides: TGTGCCAGCTCACCTAGCGGGAGGGCCTACGAGCAGTACTTC.

The chain has TRBV6-6 and TRBJ2-1, with D perhaps matching TRBD1 (6 bases). The CDR3 consists of 14 residues. Germline V gives CDR1 MNHNY, CDR2 SVGAGI (reference sequence). V lost 2 bases and J 6 bases, leaving 11 bases between the germline ends. CDR3 coding DNA: TGTGCCAGCAGTTACACAGGGTACGGCAATGAGCAGTTCTTC. Amino acid sequence: CASSYTGYGNEQFF.

The chain uses TRBV5-1 and TRBJ2-5, with D perhaps TRBD2 (5 bases). V was cut by 4 bases and J by 1 base, with 8 bases left in between. CDR3 length equals 13 residues. Germline V CDR1 and CDR2: SGHRS, YFSETQ. DNA of the CDR3: TGCGCCAGCAGCAAGGAGGTCCAAGAGACCCAGTACTTC. Translating it yields CASSKEVQETQYF.

The gene calls are TRBV7-8 and TRBJ1-5; 7 positions agree with TRBD1. This CDR3 has 15 amino acids. Germline loops: CDR1 SGHVS, CDR2 FQNEAQ. Trimming at V came to 1 base and at J to 5 bases, leaving 5 bases not matched to a gene. The CDR3 DNA reads as TGTGCCAGCAGCTTAGTTAGGACAGGTGATCAGCCCCAGCATTTT. It codes for CASSLVRTGDQPQHF. The variable domain in full, with the rest retrieved from reference TRBV7-8 and TRBJ1-5, is GAGVSQSPRYKVAKRGQDVALRCDPISGHVSLFWYQQALGQGPEFLTYFQNEAQLDKSGLPSDRFFAERPEGSVSTLKIQRTQQEDSAVYLCASSLVRTGDQPQHFGDGTRLSIL.

This clone was counted a single time. The chain joins TRBV12-3 or TRBV12-4 to TRBJ2-1, with D hard to call. CDR3 length: 12 residues. Trimming took 0 bases from V and 7 from J, leaving 4 bases between them. The CDR3 sequence is CASSLAVNEQFF. In DNA, the CDR3 is TGTGCCAGCAGTTTAGCTGTAAATGAGCAGTTCTTC.

The chain links TRBV19 to TRBJ2-1, with TRBD1 as a possible D gene (5 bases). This CDR3 region has 15 residues. Between the trimmed V and J ends, which lost 6 bases and 0 bases, there was a span of 12 bases. Germline loops: CDR1 LNHDA, CDR2 SQIVND (reference sequence). The CDR3 loop reads CASSLQVTSYNEQFF. The CDR3, as DNA: TGTGCCAGTAGCTTACAGGTTACCTCCTACAATGAGCAGTTCTTC.

The chain combines TRBV6-5 with TRBJ1-2; D gene ambiguous. The V gene's germline CDR1 is MNHEY and CDR2 SVGAGI. Deletions cut 3 bases from V and 5 bases from J, with 13 bases between. The CDR3 loop spans 14 amino acids. The DNA for the CDR3 is TGTGCCAGCAGTTATGAACCGGGTTTGTATGGCTACACCTTC. Protein product: CASSYEPGLYGYTF.

The CDR3 spells CASSSYTEAFF. The DNA of the CDR3 is TGTGCCAGCAGCTCTTACACTGAAGCTTTCTTT. V is TRBV16 and J is TRBJ1-1; D uncertain. The length of the CDR3 is 11 residues. With 5 bases removed from V and 3 bases from J, the gap between germline ends came to 4 bases. Germline loops: CDR1 KGHSY, CDR2 FQNENV.

This sequence joins TRBV5-4 and TRBJ2-1; D is ambiguous. CDR1 is SGHNT, CDR2 YYREEE, per germline (reference sequence). V was clipped by 2 bases and J by 9 bases, with 18 bases between them. The CDR3 runs to 15 residues. In DNA, the CDR3 is TGTGCCAGCAGCTTTAGGCAGGATCGGATAGGTGAGCAGTTCTTC. Residues: CASSFRQDRIGEQFF.

The chain joins TRBV7-6 to TRBJ2-5; the match to TRBD2 covers 7 bases. Germline-derived CDR1 and CDR2 are SGHVS and FNYEAQ. CDR3 size: 15 residues. The trim removed 2 bases at V and 4 bases at J, leaving 7 bases unmatched. The CDR3 nucleotides are TGTGCCAGCAGCTTAATTGCGACTAGCATAGAGACCCAGTACTTC. This sequence encodes CASSLIATSIETQYF.

V usage is TRBV4-2 and J usage is TRBJ1-5, with 9 positions matching TRBD1. The CDR3 is 14 amino acids. Germline CDR1 LGHNA, CDR2 YNFKEQ. V gave up 3 bases and J gave up 5 bases; unmatched junction bases: 2. The CDR3 region has the DNA TGTGCCAGCAGCCAGGACAGGGGCGATCAGCCCCAGCATTTT. This encodes CASSQDRGDQPQHF.